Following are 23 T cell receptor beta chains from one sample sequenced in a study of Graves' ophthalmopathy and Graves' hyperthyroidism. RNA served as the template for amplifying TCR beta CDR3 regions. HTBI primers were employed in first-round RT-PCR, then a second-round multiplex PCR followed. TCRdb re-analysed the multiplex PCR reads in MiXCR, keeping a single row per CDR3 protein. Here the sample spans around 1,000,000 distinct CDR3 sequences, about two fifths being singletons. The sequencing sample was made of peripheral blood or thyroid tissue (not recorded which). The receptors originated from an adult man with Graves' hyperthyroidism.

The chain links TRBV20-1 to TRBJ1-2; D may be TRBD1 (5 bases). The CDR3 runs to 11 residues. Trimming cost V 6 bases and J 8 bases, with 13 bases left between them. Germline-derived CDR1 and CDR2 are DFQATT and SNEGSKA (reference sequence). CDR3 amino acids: CSAGRAYGYTF. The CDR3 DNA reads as TGCAGTGCGGGACGGGCCTACGGCTACACCTTC.

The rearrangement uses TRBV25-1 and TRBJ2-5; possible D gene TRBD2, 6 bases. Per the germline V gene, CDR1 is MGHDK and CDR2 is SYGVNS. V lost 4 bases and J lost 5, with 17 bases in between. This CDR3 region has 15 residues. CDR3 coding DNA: TGTGCCAGCAGTGGGGCGGGGCGCCCAGGGGAGACCCAGTACTTC. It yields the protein CASSGAGRPGETQYF.

The CDR3 loop is CASSVETGPTYEQYF. DNA for the CDR3: TGTGCCAGCAGTGTAGAGACCGGGCCTACATACGAGCAGTACTTC. This rearrangement joins TRBV25-1 to TRBJ2-7; D not resolved. This CDR3 contains 15 residues. The germline CDR1 and CDR2 sequences are MGHDK and SYGVNS. V lost 4 bases and J lost 4, with 17 bases in between.

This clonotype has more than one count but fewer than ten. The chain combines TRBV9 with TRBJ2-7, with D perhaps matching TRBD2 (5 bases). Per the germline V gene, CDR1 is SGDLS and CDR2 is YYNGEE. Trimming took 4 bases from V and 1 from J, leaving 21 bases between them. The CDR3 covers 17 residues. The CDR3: CASSQLPEWRRSYEQYF. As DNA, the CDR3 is TGTGCCAGCAGCCAACTCCCGGAATGGCGGAGGTCCTACGAGCAGTACTTC.

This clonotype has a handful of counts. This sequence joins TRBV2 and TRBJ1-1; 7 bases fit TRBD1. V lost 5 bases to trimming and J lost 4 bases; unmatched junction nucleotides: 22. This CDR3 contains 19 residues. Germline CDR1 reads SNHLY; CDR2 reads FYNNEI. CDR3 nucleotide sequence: TGTGCCAGCAGTAACACCGGGACAGACGGATTTGGGGCGACCACTGAAGCTTTCTTT. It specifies CASSNTGTDGFGATTEAFF. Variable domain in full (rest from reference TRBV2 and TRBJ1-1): EPEVTQTPSHQVTQMGQEVILRCVPISNHLYFYWYRQILGQKVEFLVSFYNNEISEKSEIFDDQFSVERPDGSNFTLKIRSTKLEDSAMYFCASSNTGTDGFGATTEAFFGQGTRLTVV.

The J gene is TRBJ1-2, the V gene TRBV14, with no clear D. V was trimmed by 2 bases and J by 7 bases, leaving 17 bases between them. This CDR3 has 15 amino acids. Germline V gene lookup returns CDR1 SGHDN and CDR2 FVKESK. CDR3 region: CASSQKRWHVRGYTF. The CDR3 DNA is TGTGCCAGCAGCCAAAAGAGGTGGCACGTTCGTGGCTACACCTTC.

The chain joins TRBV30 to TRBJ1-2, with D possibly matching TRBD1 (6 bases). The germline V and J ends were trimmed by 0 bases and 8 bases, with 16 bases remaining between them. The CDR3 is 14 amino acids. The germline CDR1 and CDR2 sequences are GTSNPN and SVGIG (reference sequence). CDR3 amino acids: CAWSVFRGEWGYTF. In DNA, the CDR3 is TGTGCCTGGAGTGTCTTCAGGGGCGAATGGGGCTACACCTTC. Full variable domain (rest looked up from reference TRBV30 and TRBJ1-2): SQTIHQWPATLVQPVGSPLSLECTVEGTSNPNLYWYRQAAGRGLQLLFYSVGIGQISSEVPQNLSASRPQDRQFILSSKKLLLSDSGFYLCAWSVFRGEWGYTFGSGTRLTVV.

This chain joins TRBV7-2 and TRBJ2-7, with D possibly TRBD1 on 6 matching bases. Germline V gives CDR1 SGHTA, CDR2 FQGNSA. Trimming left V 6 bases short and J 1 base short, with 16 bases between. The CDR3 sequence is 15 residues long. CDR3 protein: CASRDFRGTSYEQYF. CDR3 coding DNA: TGTGCCAGCAGGGACTTCAGGGGAACTTCCTACGAGCAGTACTTC.

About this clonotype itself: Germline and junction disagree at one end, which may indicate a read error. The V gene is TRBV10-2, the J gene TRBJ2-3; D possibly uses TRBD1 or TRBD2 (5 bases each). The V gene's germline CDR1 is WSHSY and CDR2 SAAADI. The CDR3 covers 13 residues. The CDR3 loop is CAIRGTQTDTQYF. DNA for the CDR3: TGTGCCATCAGAGGGACCCAGACAGATACGCAGTATTTT.

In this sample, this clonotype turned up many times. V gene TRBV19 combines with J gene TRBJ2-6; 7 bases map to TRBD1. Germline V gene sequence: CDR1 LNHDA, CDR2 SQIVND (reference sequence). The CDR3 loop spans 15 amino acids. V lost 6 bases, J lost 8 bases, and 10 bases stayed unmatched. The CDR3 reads CASREQGWNTNVLTF. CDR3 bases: TGTGCCAGTAGGGAACAGGGGTGGAATACCAACGTCCTGACTTTC.

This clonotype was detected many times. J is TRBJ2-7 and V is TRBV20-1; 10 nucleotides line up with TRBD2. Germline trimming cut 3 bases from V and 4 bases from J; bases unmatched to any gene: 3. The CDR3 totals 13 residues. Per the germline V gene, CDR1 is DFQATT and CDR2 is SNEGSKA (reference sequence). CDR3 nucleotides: TGCAGTGCTAGGAGGACTAGCGGATACGAGCAGTACTTC. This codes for CSARRTSGYEQYF.

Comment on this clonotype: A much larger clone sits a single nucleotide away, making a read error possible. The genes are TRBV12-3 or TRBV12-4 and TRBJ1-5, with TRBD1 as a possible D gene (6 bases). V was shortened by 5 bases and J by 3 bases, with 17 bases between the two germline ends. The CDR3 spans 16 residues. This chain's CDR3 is CASSLGLRGYNQPQHF. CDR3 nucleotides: TGTGCCAGCAGTCTGGGTCTCAGGGGATACAATCAGCCCCAGCATTTT.

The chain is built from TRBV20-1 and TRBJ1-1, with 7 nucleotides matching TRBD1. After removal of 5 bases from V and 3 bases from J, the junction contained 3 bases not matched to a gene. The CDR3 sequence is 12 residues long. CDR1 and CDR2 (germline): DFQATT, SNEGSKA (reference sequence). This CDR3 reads CSAYDRDTEAFF. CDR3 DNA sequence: TGCAGTGCTTACGACAGGGACACTGAAGCTTTCTTT.

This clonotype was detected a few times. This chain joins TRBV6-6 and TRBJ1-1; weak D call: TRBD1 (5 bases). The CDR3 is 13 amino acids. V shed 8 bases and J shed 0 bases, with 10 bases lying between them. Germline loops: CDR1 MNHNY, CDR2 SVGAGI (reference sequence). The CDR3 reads CASDSHMNTEAFF. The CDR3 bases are TGTGCCAGCGACAGCCACATGAACACTGAAGCTTTCTTT.

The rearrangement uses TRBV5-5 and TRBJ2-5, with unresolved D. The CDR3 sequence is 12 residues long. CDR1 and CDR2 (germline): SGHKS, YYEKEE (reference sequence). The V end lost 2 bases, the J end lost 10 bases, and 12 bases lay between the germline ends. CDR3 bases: TGTGCCAGCAGCTTTTTTTCCGGTAGCCAGTACTTC. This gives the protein CASSFFSGSQYF.

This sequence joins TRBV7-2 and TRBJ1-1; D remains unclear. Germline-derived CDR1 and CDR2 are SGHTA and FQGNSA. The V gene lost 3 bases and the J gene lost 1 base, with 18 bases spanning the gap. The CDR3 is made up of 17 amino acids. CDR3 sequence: CASSFLAGGIQNTEAFF. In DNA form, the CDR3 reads TGTGCCAGCAGCTTCCTAGCTGGAGGGATACAGAACACTGAAGCTTTCTTT. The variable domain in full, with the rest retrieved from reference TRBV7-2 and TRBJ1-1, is GAGVSQSPSNKVTEKGKDVELRCDPISGHTALYWYRQSLGQGLEFLIYFQGNSAPDKSGLPSDRFSAERTGGSVSTLTIQRTQQEDSAVYLCASSFLAGGIQNTEAFFGQGTRLTVV.

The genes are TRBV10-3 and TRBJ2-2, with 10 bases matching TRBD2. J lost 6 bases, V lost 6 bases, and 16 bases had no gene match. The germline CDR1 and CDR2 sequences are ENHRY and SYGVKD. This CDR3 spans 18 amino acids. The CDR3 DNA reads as TGTGCCATCAGACCGGGACTAGCGACAATGGCGACCCCCGGGGAGCTGTTTTTT. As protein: CAIRPGLATMATPGELFF.

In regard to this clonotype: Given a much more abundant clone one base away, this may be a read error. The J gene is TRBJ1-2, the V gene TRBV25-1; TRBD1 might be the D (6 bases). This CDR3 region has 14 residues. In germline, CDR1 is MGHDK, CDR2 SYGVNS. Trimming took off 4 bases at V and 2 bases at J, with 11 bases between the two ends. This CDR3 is CASSGSDRNYGYTF. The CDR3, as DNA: TGTGCCAGCAGTGGATCGGACAGAAACTATGGCTACACCTTC.

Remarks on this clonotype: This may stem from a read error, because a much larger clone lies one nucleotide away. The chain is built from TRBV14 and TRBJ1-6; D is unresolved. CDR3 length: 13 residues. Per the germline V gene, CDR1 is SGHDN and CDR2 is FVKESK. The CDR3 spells CANSIGANSPLHF. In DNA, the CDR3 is TGTGCCAACAGCATAGGCGCTAATTCACCCCTCCACTTT.

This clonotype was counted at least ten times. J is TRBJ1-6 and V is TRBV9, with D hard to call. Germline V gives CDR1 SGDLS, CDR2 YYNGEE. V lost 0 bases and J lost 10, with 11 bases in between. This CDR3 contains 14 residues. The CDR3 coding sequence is TGTGCCAGCAGCGTAGCTCGGGTAGGGTCACCCCTCCACTTT. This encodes CASSVARVGSPLHF.

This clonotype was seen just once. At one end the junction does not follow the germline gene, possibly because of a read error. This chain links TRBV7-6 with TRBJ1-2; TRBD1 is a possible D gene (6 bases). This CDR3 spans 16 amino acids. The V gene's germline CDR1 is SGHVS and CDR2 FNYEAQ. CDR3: CASSLNIGGGANGFTF. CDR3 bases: TGTGCCAGCAGCTTAAATATAGGGGGGGGCGCAAATGGCTTCACCTTC. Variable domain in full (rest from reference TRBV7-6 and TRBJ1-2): GAGVSQSPRYKVTKRGQDVALRCDPISGHVSLYWYRQALGQGPEFLTYFNYEAQQDKSGLPNDRFSAERPEGSISTLTIQRTEQRDSAMYRCASSLNIGGGANGFTFGSGTRLTVV.

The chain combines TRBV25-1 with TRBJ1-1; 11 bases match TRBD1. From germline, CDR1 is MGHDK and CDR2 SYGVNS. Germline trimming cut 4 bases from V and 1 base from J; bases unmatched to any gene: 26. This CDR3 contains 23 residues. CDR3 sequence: CASSVPTPCPQPGTGGRNTEAFF. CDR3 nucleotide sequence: TGTGCCAGCAGTGTTCCTACCCCCTGTCCCCAACCCGGGACAGGGGGTAGGAACACTGAAGCTTTCTTT.

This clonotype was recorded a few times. The CDR3 spells CASSLAIGSGEETQYF. In nucleotides, the CDR3 is TGCGCCAGCAGCTTGGCCATCGGGTCAGGGGAAGAGACCCAGTACTTC. The rearrangement uses TRBV5-1 and TRBJ2-5, with D perhaps TRBD1 (6 bases). The length of the CDR3 is 16 residues. The ends were cut back, 0 bases at V and 3 bases at J, with 15 bases in the middle. Germline V lookup: CDR1 SGHRS, CDR2 YFSETQ.